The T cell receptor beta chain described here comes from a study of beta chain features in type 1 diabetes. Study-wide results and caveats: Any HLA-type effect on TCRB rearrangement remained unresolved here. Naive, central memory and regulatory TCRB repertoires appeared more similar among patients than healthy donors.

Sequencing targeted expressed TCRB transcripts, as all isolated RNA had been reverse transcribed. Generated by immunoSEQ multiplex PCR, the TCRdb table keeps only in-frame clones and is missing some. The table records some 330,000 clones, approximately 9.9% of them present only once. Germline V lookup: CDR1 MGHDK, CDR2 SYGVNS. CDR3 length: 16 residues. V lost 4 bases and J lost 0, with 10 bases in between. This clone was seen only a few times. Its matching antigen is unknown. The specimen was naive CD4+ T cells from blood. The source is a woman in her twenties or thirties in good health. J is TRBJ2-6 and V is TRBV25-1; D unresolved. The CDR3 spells CASSGPGSSGANVLTF. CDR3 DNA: TGTGCCAGCAGTGGGCCAGGCAGCTCTGGGGCCAACGTCCTGACTTTC.